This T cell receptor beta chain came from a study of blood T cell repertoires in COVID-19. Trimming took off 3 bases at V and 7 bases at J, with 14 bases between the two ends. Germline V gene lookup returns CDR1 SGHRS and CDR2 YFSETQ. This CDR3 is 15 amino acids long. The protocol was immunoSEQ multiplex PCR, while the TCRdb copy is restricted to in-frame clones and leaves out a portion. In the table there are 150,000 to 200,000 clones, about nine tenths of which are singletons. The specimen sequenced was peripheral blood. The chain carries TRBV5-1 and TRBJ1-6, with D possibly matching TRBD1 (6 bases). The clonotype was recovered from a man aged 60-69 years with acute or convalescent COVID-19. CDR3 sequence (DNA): TGCGCCAGCAGCTCCGAGGGGGGGGGAAATTCACCCCTCCACTTT. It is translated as CASSSEGGGNSPLHF. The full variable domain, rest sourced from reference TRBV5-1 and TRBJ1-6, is KAGVTQTPRYLIKTRGQQVTLSCSPISGHRSVSWYQQTPGQGLQFLFEYFSETQRNKGNFPGRFSGRQFSNSRSEMNVSTLELGDSALYLCASSSEGGGNSPLHFGNGTRLTVT.